Listed below are T cell receptor beta chains from one sample, sequenced in a study of OX40 agonist ivuxolimab in advanced cancers. Some clones are missing from TCRdb's copy, which holds only in-frame ones; the method was immunoSEQ multiplex PCR. The profile covers roughly 53,000 clones, with roughly 73% appearing a single time and more than 2% taken by the ten largest. Sequenced material: CD4+ or CD8+ T cells sorted from blood, taken in a trial of the OX40 agonist ivuxolimab. These receptors all stem from an adult with an advanced solid tumor such as melanoma, head and neck, liver or kidney cancer. The CDR3 runs from the conserved cysteine through the conserved F or W. Each record gives: CDR3 DNA, CDR3 protein, clone size, V gene, J gene, D gene. The D gene is left open where the match is weak. Clone size is not always given. Where it is, it says once, few, many or a class for expanded clones.

DNA: TGTGCTAGTGGTTTTACCCCGGGTAGGGGGCGGGCGGTGAACACTGAAGCTTTCTTT
CDR3: CASGFTPGRGRAVNTEAFF
size: NA
V: TRBV12-5
J: TRBJ1-1
D: TRBD1

DNA: TGTGCCAGCTCACCGGGACAGGGAAGGGACGAGCAGTACTTC
CDR3: CASSPGQGRDEQYF
size: NA
V: TRBV18
J: TRBJ2-7
D: TRBD1

DNA: TGTGCCAGCAGTTTCGGGGGGGGCTACAATGAGCAGTTCTTC
CDR3: CASSFGGGYNEQFF
size: NA
V: TRBV27
J: TRBJ2-1
D: TRBD2

DNA: TGTGCCAGCAGCTTAGTGCGGACTAGCCAGCAGACCGGGGAGCTGTTTTTT
CDR3: CASSLVRTSQQTGELFF
size: NA
V: TRBV7-2
J: TRBJ2-2
D: TRBD2

DNA: TGCAGCGCCGAAAGCAGGGTTTCTGGAAACACCATATATTTT
CDR3: CSAESRVSGNTIYF
size: few
V: TRBV29-1
J: TRBJ1-3
D: NA

DNA: TGCGCCAGCAGCCAAGTACGGCCTAGCGGACAAGAGACCCAGTACTTC
CDR3: CASSQVRPSGQETQYF
size: NA
V: TRBV4-1
J: TRBJ2-5
D: TRBD2

DNA: TGCGCCAGCAGCTTGGCCCTGGGGGACACCATATATTTT
CDR3: CASSLALGDTIYF
size: NA
V: TRBV5-1
J: TRBJ1-3
D: NA

DNA: TGTGCCAGCACTCGGGGGGAGGGGTACGAGCAGTACTTC
CDR3: CASTRGEGYEQYF
size: NA
V: TRBV6-6
J: TRBJ2-7
D: TRBD2

DNA: TGTGCCAGCAGCGTCAGGGCAACTAATGAAAAACTGTTTTTT
CDR3: CASSVRATNEKLFF
size: NA
V: TRBV9
J: TRBJ1-4
D: NA

DNA: TGTGCCAGCAGCCCCCGGGCAGGGGGCACAGATACGCAGTATTTT
CDR3: CASSPRAGGTDTQYF
size: NA
V: TRBV9
J: TRBJ2-3
D: NA

DNA: TGTGCCAGTACCGAGCGGGACTCGACATACAATGAGCAGTTCTTC
CDR3: CASTERDSTYNEQFF
size: NA
V: TRBV19
J: TRBJ2-1
D: TRBD2

DNA: TGCAGCGTTGATGGTTCCATGGCCGTGAGCACAGATACGCAGTATTTT
CDR3: CSVDGSMAVSTDTQYF
size: NA
V: TRBV29-1
J: TRBJ2-3
D: NA

DNA: TGTGCCAGCAGCGTAGCTCCGGGGAGAGAGACCCAGTACTTC
CDR3: CASSVAPGRETQYF
size: once
V: TRBV9
J: TRBJ2-5
D: NA

DNA: TGCGCCAGCAGTGAGGCCAGAAATTCACCCCCCCACTTT
CDR3: CASSEARNSPPHF
size: NA
V: TRBV10-2
J: TRBJ1-6
D: NA

DNA: TGTGCCAGCAGCTTGGCAGGAAGAAACACCGGGGAGCTGTTTTTT
CDR3: CASSLAGRNTGELFF
size: few
V: TRBV11-2
J: TRBJ2-2
D: NA

DNA: TGTGCCACCTCGGGAATAGCCGGAGGTTCCGAGACCCAGTACTTC
CDR3: CATSGIAGGSETQYF
size: NA
V: TRBV15
J: TRBJ2-5
D: NA

DNA: TGTGCCAGCAGTATCGATAATCAGCCCCAGCATTTT
CDR3: CASSIDNQPQHF
size: NA
V: TRBV6-5
J: TRBJ1-5
D: NA

DNA: TGTGCCAGCTCGGACGTGGGGGTTGAGACCCAGTACTTC
CDR3: CASSDVGVETQYF
size: few
V: TRBV18
J: TRBJ2-5
D: NA

DNA: TGTGCCAGCAGCGGAGGACAGGGGCGCACCGGGGAGCTGTTTTTT
CDR3: CASSGGQGRTGELFF
size: few
V: TRBV9
J: TRBJ2-2
D: TRBD1

DNA: TGTGCCAGCAGCCATGTAGCCGGGACAGGGAGATCCTACGAGCAGTACTTC
CDR3: CASSHVAGTGRSYEQYF
size: NA
V: TRBV14
J: TRBJ2-7
D: TRBD1

DNA: TGTGCCAGCCAGACTTTTAATGAGCAGTTCTTC
CDR3: CASQTFNEQFF
size: NA
V: TRBV6-5
J: TRBJ2-1
D: NA

DNA: TGTGCCAGCAGTTTTACGGACGTGGGGGGCTACACCTTC
CDR3: CASSFTDVGGYTF
size: NA
V: TRBV28
J: TRBJ1-2
D: NA

DNA: TGCGCCAGCAGCTATGGGGATGGTGAGACCCAGTACTTC
CDR3: CASSYGDGETQYF
size: NA
V: TRBV5-1
J: TRBJ2-5
D: NA

DNA: TGTGCCATCAGTGGGACTAGCGGGGACAACGAGCAGTACTTC
CDR3: CAISGTSGDNEQYF
size: NA
V: TRBV10-3
J: TRBJ2-7
D: TRBD2